Here is one T cell receptor beta chain with its context. The source of the sample is a study of blood T cell repertoires in COVID-19. The wider study: T cells, B-cell-depleted T cells, or PBMCs provided the cDNA or gDNA that served as material.

This CDR3 has 13 amino acids. With 4 bases clipped from V and 5 bases from J, the junction kept 3 bases outside the gene matches. Germline V gene lookup returns CDR1 SGHDT and CDR2 YYEEEE. Libraries were prepared by immunoSEQ multiplex PCR; TCRdb keeps only in-frame clonotypes and omits some of them. The table records over 80,000 clones, around nine tenths of them present only once. The rearrangement joins TRBV5-6 to TRBJ1-3, with 7 bases lining up with TRBD1. Sequencing input: peripheral blood. This TCR came from a man older than 75 with active or convalescent COVID-19. The CDR3 region has the DNA TGTGCCAGCAGCCGGGACAGCCGAAACACCATATATTTT. Protein sequence: CASSRDSRNTIYF.